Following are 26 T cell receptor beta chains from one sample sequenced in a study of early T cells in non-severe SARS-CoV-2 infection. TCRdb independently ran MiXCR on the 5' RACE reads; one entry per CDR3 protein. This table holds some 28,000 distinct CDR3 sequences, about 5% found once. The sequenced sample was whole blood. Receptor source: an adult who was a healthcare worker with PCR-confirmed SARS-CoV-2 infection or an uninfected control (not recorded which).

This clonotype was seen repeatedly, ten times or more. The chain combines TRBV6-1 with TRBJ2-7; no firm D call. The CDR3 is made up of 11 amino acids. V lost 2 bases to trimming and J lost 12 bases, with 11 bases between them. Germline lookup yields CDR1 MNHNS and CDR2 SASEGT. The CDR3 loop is CASSETRRRYF. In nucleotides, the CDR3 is TGTGCCAGCAGTGAAACCAGGCGGCGGTACTTC.

For the CDR3, the DNA is TGTGCCAGCAGTTACATTGCAGGGGCCCTGGACGAGCAGTACTTC. Translation gives CASSYIAGALDEQYF. The chain combines TRBV6-2 or TRBV6-3 with TRBJ2-7; tentatively, D is TRBD1 (6 bases). The CDR3 has 15 amino acids. V lost 2 bases and J lost 5, with 16 bases in between. Germline assignment: CDR1 MNHEY and CDR2 SVGEGT.

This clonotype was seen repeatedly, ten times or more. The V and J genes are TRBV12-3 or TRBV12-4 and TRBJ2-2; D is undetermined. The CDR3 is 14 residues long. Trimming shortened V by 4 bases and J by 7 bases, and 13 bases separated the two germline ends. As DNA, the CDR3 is TGTGCCAGCAGTTCCACCACACAGTACGGGGAGCTGTTTTTT. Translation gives CASSSTTQYGELFF.

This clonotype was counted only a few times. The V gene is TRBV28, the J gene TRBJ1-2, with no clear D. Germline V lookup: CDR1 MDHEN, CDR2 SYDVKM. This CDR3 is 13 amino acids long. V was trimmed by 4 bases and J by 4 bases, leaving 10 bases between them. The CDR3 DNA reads TGTGCCAGCAGTTACACCAGGACCTATGGCTACACCTTC. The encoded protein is CASSYTRTYGYTF.

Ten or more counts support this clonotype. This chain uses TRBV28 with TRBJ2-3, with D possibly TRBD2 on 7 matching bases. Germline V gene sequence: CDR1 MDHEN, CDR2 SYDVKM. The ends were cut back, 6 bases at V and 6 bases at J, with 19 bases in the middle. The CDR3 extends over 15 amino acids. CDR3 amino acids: CASSPWGGPTDTQYF. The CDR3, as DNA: TGTGCCAGCAGCCCCTGGGGGGGGCCTACGGATACGCAGTATTTT. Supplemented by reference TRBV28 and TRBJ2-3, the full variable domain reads DVKVTQSSRYLVKRTGEKVFLECVQDMDHENMFWYRQDPGLGLRLIYFSYDVKMKEKGDIPEGYSVSREKKERFSLILESASTNQTSMYLCASSPWGGPTDTQYFGPGTRLTVL.

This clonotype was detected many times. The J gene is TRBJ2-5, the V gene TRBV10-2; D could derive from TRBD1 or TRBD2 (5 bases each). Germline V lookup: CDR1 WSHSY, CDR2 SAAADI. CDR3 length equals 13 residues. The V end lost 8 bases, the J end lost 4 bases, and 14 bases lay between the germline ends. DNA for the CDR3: TGCGCCAGCTCCCAGGGAGAAGGAGAGACCCAGTACTTC. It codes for CASSQGEGETQYF.

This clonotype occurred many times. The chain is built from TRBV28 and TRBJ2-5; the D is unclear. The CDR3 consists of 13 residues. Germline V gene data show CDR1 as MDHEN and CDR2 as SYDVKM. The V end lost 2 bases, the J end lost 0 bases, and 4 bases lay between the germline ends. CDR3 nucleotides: TGTGCCAGCAGTTTACAGAACCAAGAGACCCAGTACTTC. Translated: CASSLQNQETQYF.

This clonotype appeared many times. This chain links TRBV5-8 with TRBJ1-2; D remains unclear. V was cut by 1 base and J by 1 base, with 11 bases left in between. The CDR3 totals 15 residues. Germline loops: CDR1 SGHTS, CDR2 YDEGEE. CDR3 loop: CASSLSGSSNYGYTF. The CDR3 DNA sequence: TGTGCCAGCAGCTTGTCCGGTTCCAGTAACTATGGCTACACCTTC.

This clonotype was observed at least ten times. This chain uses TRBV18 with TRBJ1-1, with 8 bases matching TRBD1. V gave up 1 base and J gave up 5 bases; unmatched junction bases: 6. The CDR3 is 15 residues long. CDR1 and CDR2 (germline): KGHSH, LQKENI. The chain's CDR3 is CASSPLTGGGTEAFF. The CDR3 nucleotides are TGTGCCAGCTCACCACTAACAGGGGGTGGTACTGAAGCTTTCTTT.

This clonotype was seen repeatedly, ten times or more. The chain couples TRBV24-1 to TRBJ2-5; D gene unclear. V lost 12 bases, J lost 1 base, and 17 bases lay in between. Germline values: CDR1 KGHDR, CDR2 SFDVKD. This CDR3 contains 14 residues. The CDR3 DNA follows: TGTGCCGCCACGTGGTCCGCTTTCCAAGAGACCCAGTACTTC. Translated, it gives CAATWSAFQETQYF.

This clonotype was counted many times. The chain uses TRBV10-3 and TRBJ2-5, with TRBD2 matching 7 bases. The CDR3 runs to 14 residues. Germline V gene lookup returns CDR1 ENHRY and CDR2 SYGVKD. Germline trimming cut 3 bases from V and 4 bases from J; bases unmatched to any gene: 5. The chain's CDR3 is CAISDAGARETQYF. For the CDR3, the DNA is TGTGCCATCAGTGATGCGGGAGCTCGAGAGACCCAGTACTTC.

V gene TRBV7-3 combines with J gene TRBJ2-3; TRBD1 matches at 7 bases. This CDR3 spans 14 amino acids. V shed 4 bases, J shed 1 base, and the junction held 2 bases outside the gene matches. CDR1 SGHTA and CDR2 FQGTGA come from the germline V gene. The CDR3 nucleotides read TGTGCCAGCAGCTCAGGACAGGGCACAGATACGCAGTATTTT. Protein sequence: CASSSGQGTDTQYF. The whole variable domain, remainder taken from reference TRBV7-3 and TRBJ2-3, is GAGVSQTPSNKVTEKGKYVELRCDPISGHTALYWYRQSLGQGPEFLIYFQGTGAADDSGLPNDRFFAVRPEGSVSTLKIQRTERGDSAVYLCASSSGQGTDTQYFGPGTRLTVL.

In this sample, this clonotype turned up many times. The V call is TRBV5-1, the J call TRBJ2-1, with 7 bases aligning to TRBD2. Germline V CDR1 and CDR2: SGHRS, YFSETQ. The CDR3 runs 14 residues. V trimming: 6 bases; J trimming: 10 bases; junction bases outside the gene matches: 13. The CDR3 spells CASTQGGPLLEQFF. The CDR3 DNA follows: TGCGCCAGCACCCAGGGAGGGCCCCTTCTGGAGCAGTTCTTC.

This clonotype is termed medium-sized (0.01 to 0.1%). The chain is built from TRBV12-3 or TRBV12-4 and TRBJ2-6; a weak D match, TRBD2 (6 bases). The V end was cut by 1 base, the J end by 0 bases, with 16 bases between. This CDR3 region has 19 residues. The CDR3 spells CASSLESGEDHSGANVLTF. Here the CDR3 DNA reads TGTGCCAGCAGTTTAGAGTCGGGGGAGGACCACTCTGGGGCCAACGTCCTGACTTTC.

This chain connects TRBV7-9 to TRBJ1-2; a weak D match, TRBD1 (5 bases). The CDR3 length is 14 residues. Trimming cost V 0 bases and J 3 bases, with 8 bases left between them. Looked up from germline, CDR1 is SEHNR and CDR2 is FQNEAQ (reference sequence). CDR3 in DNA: TGTGCCAGCAGCTTAGCCCAGGGAGACTATGGCTACACCTTC. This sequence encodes CASSLAQGDYGYTF.

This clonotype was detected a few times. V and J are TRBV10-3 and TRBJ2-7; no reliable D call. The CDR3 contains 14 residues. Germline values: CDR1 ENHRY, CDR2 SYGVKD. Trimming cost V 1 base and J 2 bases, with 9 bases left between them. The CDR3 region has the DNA TGTGCCATCAGTGAGTTAGTAAGCCCCTACGAGCAGTACTTC. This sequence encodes CAISELVSPYEQYF.

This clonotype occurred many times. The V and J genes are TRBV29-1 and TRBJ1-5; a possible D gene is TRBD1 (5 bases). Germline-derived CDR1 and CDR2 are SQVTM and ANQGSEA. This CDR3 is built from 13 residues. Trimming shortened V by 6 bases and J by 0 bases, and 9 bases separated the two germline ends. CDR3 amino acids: CSVLQDSNQPQHF. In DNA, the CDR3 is TGCAGCGTATTACAGGATAGCAATCAGCCCCAGCATTTT.

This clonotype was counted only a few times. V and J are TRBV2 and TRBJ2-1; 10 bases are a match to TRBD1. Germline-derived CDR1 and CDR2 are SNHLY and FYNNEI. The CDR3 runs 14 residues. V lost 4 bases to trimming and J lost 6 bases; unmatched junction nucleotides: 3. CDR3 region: CASSGTGGGNEQFF. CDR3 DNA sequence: TGTGCCAGCAGTGGGACAGGGGGAGGCAATGAGCAGTTCTTC.

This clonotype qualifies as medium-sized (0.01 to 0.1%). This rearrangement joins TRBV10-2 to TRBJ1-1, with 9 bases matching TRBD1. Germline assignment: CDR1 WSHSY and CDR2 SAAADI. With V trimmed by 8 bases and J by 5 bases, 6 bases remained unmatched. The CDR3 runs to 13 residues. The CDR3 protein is CASSQDRGTEAFF. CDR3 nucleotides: TGCGCCAGCTCGCAGGACAGGGGAACTGAAGCTTTCTTT.

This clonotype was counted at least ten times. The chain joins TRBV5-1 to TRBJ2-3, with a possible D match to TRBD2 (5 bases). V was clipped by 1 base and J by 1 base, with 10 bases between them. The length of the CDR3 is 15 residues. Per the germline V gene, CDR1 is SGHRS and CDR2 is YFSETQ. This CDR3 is CASSLRTFGTDTQYF. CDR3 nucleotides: TGCGCCAGCAGCTTGAGGACTTTCGGCACAGATACGCAGTATTTT.

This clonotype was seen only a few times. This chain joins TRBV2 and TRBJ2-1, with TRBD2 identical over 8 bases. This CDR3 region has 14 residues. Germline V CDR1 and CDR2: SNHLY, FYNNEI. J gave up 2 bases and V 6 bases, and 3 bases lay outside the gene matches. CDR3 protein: CASRLADTYNEQFF. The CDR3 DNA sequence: TGTGCCAGCAGACTAGCGGATACCTACAATGAGCAGTTCTTC.

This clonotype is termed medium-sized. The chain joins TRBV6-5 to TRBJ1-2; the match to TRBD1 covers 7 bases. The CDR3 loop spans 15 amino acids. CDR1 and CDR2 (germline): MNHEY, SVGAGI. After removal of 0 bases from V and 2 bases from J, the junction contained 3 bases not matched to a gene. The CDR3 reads CASSYSMTGNYGYTF. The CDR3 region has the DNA TGTGCCAGCAGTTACTCGATGACAGGGAACTATGGCTACACCTTC.

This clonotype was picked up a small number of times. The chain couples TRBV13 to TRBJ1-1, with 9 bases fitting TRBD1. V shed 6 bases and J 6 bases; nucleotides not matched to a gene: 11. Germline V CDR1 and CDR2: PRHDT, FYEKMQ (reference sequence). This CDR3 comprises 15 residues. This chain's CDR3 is CASSTGTGTGPEAFF. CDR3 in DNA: TGTGCCAGCAGTACCGGGACAGGGACGGGACCTGAAGCTTTCTTT. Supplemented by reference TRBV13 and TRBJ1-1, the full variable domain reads AAGVIQSPRHLIKEKRETATLKCYPIPRHDTVYWYQQGPGQDPQFLISFYEKMQSDKGSIPDRFSAQQFSDYHSELNMSSLELGDSALYFCASSTGTGTGPEAFFGQGTRLTVV.

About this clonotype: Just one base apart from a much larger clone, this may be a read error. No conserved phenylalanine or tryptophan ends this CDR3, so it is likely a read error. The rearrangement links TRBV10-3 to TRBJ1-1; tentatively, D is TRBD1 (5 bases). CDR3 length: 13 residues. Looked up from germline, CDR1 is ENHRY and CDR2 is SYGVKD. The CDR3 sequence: CAIRESGGTEAFL. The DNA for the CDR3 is TGTGCCATCAGGGAGTCGGGGGGCACTGAAGCTTTCTTA.

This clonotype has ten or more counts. In nucleotides, the CDR3 is TGCAGCGTTGAAGAGATGCGGACAGGGGGTATAGATACGCAGTATTTT. Amino acids: CSVEEMRTGGIDTQYF. V and J are TRBV29-1 and TRBJ2-3; 10 bases line up with TRBD1. The CDR3 has 16 amino acids. V shed 0 bases and J 5 bases; nucleotides not matched to a gene: 8. The germline gives CDR1 SQVTM, CDR2 ANQGSEA.

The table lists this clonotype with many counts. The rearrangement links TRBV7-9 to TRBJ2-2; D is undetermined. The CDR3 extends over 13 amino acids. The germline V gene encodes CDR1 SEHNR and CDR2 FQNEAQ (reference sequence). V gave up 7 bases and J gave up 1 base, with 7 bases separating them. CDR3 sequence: CASNAQNTGELFF. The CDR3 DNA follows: TGTGCCAGCAATGCGCAGAACACCGGGGAGCTGTTTTTT.